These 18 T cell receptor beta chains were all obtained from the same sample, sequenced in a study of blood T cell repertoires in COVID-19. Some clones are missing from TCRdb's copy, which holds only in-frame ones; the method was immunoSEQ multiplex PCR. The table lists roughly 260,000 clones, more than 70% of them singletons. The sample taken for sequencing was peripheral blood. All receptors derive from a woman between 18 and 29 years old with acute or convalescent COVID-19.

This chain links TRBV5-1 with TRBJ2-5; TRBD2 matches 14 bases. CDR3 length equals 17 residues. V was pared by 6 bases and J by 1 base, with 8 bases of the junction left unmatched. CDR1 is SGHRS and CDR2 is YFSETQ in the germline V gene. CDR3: CASNLGLAGGAQETQYF. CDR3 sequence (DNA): TGCGCCAGCAACCTCGGACTAGCGGGAGGTGCCCAAGAGACCCAGTACTTC.

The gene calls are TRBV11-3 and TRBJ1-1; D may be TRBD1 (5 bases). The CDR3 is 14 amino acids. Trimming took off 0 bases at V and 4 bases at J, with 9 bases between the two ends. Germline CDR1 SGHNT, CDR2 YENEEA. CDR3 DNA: TGTGCCAGCAGCTTAGATTCGCAGGGCACTGAAGCTTTCTTT. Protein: CASSLDSQGTEAFF.

The CDR3 loop is CASSLFAAGSLVYGNTIYF. In nucleotides, the CDR3 is TGTGCCAGCAGCTTGTTTGCGGCAGGGTCTTTAGTATACGGAAACACCATATATTTT. V is TRBV5-6 and J is TRBJ1-3; possible D gene TRBD1, 5 bases. The germline V and J ends were trimmed by 1 base and 4 bases, with 24 bases remaining between them. The CDR3 runs to 19 residues. Germline V CDR1 and CDR2: SGHDT, YYEEEE.

The CDR3 region has the DNA TGTGCCAGTAGTAAAAAACAGGGCTACGAGCAGTACTTC. Its protein is CASSKKQGYEQYF. The genes are TRBV19 and TRBJ2-7, with D possibly being TRBD1 (6 bases). The CDR3 is 13 amino acids. The germline gives CDR1 LNHDA, CDR2 SQIVND (reference sequence). V was cut by 4 bases and J by 3 bases, with 10 bases left in between.

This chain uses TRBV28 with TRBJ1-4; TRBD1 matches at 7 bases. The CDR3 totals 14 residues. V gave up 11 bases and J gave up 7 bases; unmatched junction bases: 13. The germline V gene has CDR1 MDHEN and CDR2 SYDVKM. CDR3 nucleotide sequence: TGTGCCTCTTATGGGGCAGGGGGGCGTGAAAAACTGTTTTTT. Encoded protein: CASYGAGGREKLFF.

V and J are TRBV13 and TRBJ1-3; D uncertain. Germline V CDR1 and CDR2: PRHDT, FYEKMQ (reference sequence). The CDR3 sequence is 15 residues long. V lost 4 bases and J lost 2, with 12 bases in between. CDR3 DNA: TGTGCCAGCAGCTCCCCTTCTTCCCCTGGAAACACCATATATTTT. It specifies CASSSPSSPGNTIYF.

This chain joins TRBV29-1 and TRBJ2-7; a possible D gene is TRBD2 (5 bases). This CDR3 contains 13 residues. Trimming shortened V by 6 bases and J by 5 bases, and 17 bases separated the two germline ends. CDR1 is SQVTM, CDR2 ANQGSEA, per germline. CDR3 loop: CSVLRAGSNEQYF. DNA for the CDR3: TGCAGCGTCCTCCGGGCGGGTTCCAACGAGCAGTACTTC.

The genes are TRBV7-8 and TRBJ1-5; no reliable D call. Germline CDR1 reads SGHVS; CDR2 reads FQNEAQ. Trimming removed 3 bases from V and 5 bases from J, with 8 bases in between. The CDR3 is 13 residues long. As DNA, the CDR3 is TGTGCCAGCAGCTTTATCGGGGATCAGCCCCAGCATTTT. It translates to CASSFIGDQPQHF.

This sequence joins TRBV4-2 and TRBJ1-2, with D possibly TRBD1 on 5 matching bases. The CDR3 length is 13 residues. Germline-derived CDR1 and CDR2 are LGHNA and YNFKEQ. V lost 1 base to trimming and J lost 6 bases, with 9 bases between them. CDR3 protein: CASSQASGDGYTF. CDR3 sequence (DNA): TGTGCCAGCAGCCAAGCGTCGGGGGATGGCTACACCTTC.

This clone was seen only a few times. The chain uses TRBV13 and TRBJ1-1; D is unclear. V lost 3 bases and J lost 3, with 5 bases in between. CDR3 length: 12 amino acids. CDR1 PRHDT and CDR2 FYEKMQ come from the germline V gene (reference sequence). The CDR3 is CASSLSYTEAFF. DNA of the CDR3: TGTGCCAGCAGCTTGTCTTACACTGAAGCTTTCTTT.

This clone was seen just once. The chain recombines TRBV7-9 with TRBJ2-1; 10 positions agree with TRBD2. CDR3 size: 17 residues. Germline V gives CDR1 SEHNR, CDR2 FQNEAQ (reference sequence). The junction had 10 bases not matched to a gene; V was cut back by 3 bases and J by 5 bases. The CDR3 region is CASSFSKGLADNNEQFF. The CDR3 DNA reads TGTGCCAGCAGCTTTTCTAAAGGACTAGCGGACAACAATGAGCAGTTCTTC.

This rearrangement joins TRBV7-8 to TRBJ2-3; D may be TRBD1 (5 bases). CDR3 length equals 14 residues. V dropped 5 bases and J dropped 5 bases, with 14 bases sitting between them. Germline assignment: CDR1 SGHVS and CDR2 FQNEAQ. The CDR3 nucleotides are TGTGCCAGCAGCCCGCGGAAAGGGGTAGATACGCAGTATTTT. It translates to CASSPRKGVDTQYF. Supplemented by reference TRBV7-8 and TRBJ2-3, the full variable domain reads GAGVSQSPRYKVAKRGQDVALRCDPISGHVSLFWYQQALGQGPEFLTYFQNEAQLDKSGLPSDRFFAERPEGSVSTLKIQRTQQEDSAVYLCASSPRKGVDTQYFGPGTRLTVL.

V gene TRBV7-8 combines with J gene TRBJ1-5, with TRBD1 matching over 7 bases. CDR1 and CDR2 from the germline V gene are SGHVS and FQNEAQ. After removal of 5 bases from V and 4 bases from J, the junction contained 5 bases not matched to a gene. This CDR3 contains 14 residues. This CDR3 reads CASSGRQGNQPQHF. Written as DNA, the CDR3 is TGTGCCAGCAGCGGCCGACAGGGTAATCAGCCCCAGCATTTT.

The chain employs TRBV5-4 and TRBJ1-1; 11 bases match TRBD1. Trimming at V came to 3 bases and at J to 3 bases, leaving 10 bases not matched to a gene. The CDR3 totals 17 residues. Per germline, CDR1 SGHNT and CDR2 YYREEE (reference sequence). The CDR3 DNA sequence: TGTGCCAGCAGCTCGGGGACAGGGGGGTTTGAGGACACTGAAGCTTTCTTT. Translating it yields CASSSGTGGFEDTEAFF.

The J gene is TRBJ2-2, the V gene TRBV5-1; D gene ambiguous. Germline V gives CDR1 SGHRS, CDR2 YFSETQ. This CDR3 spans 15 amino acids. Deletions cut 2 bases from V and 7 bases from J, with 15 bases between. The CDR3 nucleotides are TGCGCCAGCAGCTTAACGACAACCTCCGGCGGGGAGCTGTTTTTT. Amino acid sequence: CASSLTTTSGGELFF.

The CDR3 DNA is TGCAGTGTAGAGAGGGGCGGGATTAAGTACTTC. Amino acid sequence: CSVERGGIKYF. The chain is built from TRBV20-1 and TRBJ2-5; perhaps TRBD2 as D (6 bases). The V end lost 7 bases, the J end lost 12 bases, and 18 bases lay between the germline ends. The germline CDR1 and CDR2 sequences are DFQATT and SNEGSKA (reference sequence). The CDR3 spans 11 residues.

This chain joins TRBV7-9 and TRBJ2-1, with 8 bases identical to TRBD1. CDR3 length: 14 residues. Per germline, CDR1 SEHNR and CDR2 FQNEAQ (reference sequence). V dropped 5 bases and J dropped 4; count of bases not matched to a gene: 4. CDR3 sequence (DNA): TGTGCCAGCAGCCCAAGGACAGGGTACAATGAGCAGTTCTTC. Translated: CASSPRTGYNEQFF.

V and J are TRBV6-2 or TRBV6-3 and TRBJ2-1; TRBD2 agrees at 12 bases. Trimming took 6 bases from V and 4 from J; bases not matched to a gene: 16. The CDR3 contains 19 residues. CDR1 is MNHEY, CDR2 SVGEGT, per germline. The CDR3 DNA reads TGTGCCAGCAGCCCCCCTTTCCCGACTAGCGGGAGTATGTACAATGAGCAGTTCTTC. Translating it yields CASSPPFPTSGSMYNEQFF.